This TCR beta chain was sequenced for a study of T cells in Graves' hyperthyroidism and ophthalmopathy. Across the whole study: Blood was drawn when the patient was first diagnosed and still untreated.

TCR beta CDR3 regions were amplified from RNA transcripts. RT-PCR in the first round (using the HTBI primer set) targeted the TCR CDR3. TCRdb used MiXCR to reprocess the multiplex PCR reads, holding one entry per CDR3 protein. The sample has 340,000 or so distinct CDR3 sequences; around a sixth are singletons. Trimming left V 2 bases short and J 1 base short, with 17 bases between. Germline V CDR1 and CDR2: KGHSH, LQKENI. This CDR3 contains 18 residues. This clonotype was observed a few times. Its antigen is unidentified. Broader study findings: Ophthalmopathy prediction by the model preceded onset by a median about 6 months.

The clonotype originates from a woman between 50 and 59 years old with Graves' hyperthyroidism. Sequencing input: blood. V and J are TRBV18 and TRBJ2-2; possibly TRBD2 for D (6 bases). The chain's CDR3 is CASSPFGGTLMNTGELFF. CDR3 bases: TGTGCCAGCTCACCATTCGGGGGTACGTTGATGAACACCGGGGAGCTGTTTTTT.